This T cell receptor beta chain was sequenced during a study of siplizumab effects on memory and regulatory T cells. CDR3 length: 13 residues. Germline V lookup: CDR1 SGHRS, CDR2 YFSETQ. The ends were cut back, 4 bases at V and 6 bases at J, with 13 bases in the middle. Concerning this clone itself: The antigen is not known.

Sequencing used immunoSEQ multiplex PCR; TCRdb keeps in-frame clones, though not all of them. The sample includes 70,000 or so clones, roughly nine tenths of them seen just once. Notes on the study in general: The study found that mappable alloreactive CD4+ clones averaged 68.8% Treg-derived with siplizumab and roughly 27% in controls. There appeared to be greater diversity in naive T cells than in memory cells, and naive T cells seemed major contributors to the alloresponse.

The rearrangement uses TRBV5-1 and TRBJ1-1; perhaps TRBD1 as D (6 bases). This sequence originates from a human donor in good health. Sequenced: CD8+ T cells sorted from blood. The CDR3 here is CASSPQGQPEAFF. In DNA, the CDR3 is TGCGCCAGCAGCCCACAGGGCCAGCCTGAAGCTTTCTTT.